A single sample gave rise to the 21 T cell receptor beta chains below, sequenced in a study of regulatory and conventional T cells in RAG deficiency. Only in-frame clones appear in the TCRdb table, and some are missing; sequencing was by immunoSEQ multiplex PCR. The sample lists about 28,000 clones, 75% to 95% occurring once. Blood CD4+ CD25-high CD127-low regulatory T cells supplied the genomic DNA template. These data were also reused for a study on regulatory T cells. According to that study: Primers: 52 TRBV forward and 13 TRBJ reverse.

The sequencing input was Tregs sorted from blood. The receptors were sampled from a human donor in good health.

This clone was found once. The chain is built from TRBV6-5 and TRBJ1-1, with D uncertain. V was shortened by 0 bases and J by 5 bases, with 13 bases between the two germline ends. The germline V gene has CDR1 MNHEY and CDR2 SVGAGI. This CDR3 has 15 residues. Written as DNA, the CDR3 is TGTGCCAGCAGTTACTCGTATGGGGTCGGGACTGAAGCTTTCTTT. It codes for CASSYSYGVGTEAFF.

The chain employs TRBV18 and TRBJ2-5; no clear D. Trimming took off 3 bases at V and 5 bases at J, with 4 bases between the two ends. Per the germline V gene, CDR1 is KGHSH and CDR2 is LQKENI. This CDR3 is 11 amino acids long. CDR3 in amino acids: CASSPQETQYF. Here the CDR3 DNA reads TGTGCCAGCTCACCCCAGGAGACCCAGTACTTC. Filled out from reference TRBV18 and TRBJ2-5, the complete variable domain reads NAGVMQNPRHLVRRRGQEARLRCSPMKGHSHVYWYRQLPEEGLKFMVYLQKENIIDESGMPKERFSAEFPKEGPSILRIQQVVRGDSAAYFCASSPQETQYFGPGTRLLVL.

The rearrangement links TRBV5-1 to TRBJ2-2; possibly TRBD2 for D (5 bases). Germline-derived CDR1 and CDR2 are SGHRS and YFSETQ. This CDR3 contains 15 residues. The V end lost 1 base, the J end lost 1 base, and 8 bases lay between the germline ends. CDR3: CASSLSGMNTGELFF. The CDR3 coding sequence is TGCGCCAGCAGCTTGAGCGGAATGAACACCGGGGAGCTGTTTTTT.

CDR3 nucleotide sequence: TGTGCCAGCAGTGGGACAGTGCACTATGGCTACACCTTC. Protein: CASSGTVHYGYTF. V and J are TRBV2 and TRBJ1-2; D might be TRBD1 (6 bases). The germline gives CDR1 SNHLY, CDR2 FYNNEI. This CDR3 has 13 residues. V lost 4 bases to trimming and J lost 3 bases, with 9 bases between them.

The chain couples TRBV5-6 to TRBJ2-2; D perhaps matches TRBD2 (6 bases). The CDR3 spans 15 residues. V was shortened by 2 bases and J by 5 bases, with 13 bases between the two germline ends. Germline-derived CDR1 and CDR2 are SGHDT and YYEEEE. CDR3 protein: CASSLGRRVTGELFF. The CDR3, as DNA: TGTGCCAGCAGCTTAGGTAGGAGGGTTACCGGGGAGCTGTTTTTT.

Remarks on this clone: Other DNA sequences in this specimen translate into the identical CDR3. The rearrangement joins TRBV27 to TRBJ2-2, with TRBD2 matching 7 bases. This CDR3 region has 19 residues. The J segment lost 4 bases and the V segment lost 1 base, leaving 15 bases of the junction unmatched. Germline V lookup: CDR1 MNHEY, CDR2 SMNVEV (reference sequence). The CDR3 DNA reads TGTGCCAGCAGTTTATGGGGGGGGACGGTTGGGGGACCCACCGGGGAGCTGTTTTTT. It specifies CASSLWGGTVGGPTGELFF.

The genes are TRBV5-4 and TRBJ1-1; D gene ambiguous. Germline V gene data show CDR1 as SGHNT and CDR2 as YYREEE (reference sequence). Trimming took 4 bases from V and 3 from J, leaving 10 bases between them. The CDR3 contains 13 residues. The CDR3, as DNA: TGTGCCAGCAGCACCGGGCCATACACTGAAGCTTTCTTT. This translates into CASSTGPYTEAFF.

The rearrangement links TRBV6-1 to TRBJ2-5; maybe TRBD1 (6 bases). The CDR3 extends over 12 amino acids. V lost 6 bases and J 5 bases, leaving 10 bases between the germline ends. CDR1 is MNHNS and CDR2 is SASEGT in the germline V gene. The CDR3 loop is CASSTGLETQYF. The DNA of the CDR3 is TGTGCCAGCAGCACAGGGTTGGAGACCCAGTACTTC.

The genes are TRBV6-6 and TRBJ2-1, with no clear D. The germline V and J ends were trimmed by 2 bases and 6 bases, with 11 bases remaining between them. Germline V gene lookup returns CDR1 MNHNY and CDR2 SVGAGI (reference sequence). The CDR3 covers 14 residues. This CDR3 reads CASSYPIAGNEQFF. The CDR3 nucleotides read TGTGCCAGCAGTTACCCGATCGCAGGCAATGAGCAGTTCTTC.

This chain joins TRBV5-1 and TRBJ1-2; possible D gene TRBD1, 5 bases. The CDR3 is 13 residues long. Germline V gives CDR1 SGHRS, CDR2 YFSETQ. Trimming pared 0 bases from V and 4 bases from J, leaving 7 bases between. CDR3 DNA: TGCGCCAGCAGCTTGGTGGGGGGCTATGGCTACACCTTC. This translates into CASSLVGGYGYTF.

The chain couples TRBV6-6 to TRBJ2-1; D is unclear. V was pared by 2 bases and J by 9 bases, with 5 bases between. The CDR3 covers 11 residues. Germline assignment: CDR1 MNHNY and CDR2 SVGAGI (reference sequence). CDR3 nucleotides: TGTGCCAGCAGTTACCTGGCTGAGCAGTTCTTC. It translates to CASSYLAEQFF.

A single count supports this clone. The V call is TRBV5-4, the J call TRBJ2-7; perhaps TRBD2 as D (6 bases). The CDR3 extends over 14 amino acids. With 0 bases removed from V and 6 bases from J, the gap between germline ends came to 13 bases. Germline V CDR1 and CDR2: SGHNT, YYREEE (reference sequence). The CDR3 reads CASSLDRTKGEQYF. CDR3 DNA sequence: TGTGCCAGCAGCTTGGATAGGACTAAAGGCGAGCAGTACTTC.

The J gene is TRBJ2-7, the V gene TRBV4-1, with D tentatively TRBD1 or TRBD2 (5 bases each). The CDR3 sequence is 15 residues long. Trimming stripped 4 bases from V and 2 bases from J, with 15 bases between. Germline V lookup: CDR1 MGHRA, CDR2 YSYEKL. The CDR3 DNA is TGCGCCAGCAGCCCCCGGGACCTTTTCACCTACGAGCAGTACTTC. The encoded protein is CASSPRDLFTYEQYF.

The CDR3 loop reads CASGRTSNYGYTF. For the CDR3, the DNA is TGTGCCAGCGGTAGGACGTCAAACTATGGCTACACCTTC. The V and J genes are TRBV9 and TRBJ1-2; D is undetermined. The CDR3 is made up of 13 amino acids. CDR1 is SGDLS and CDR2 is YYNGEE in the germline V gene. V lost 7 bases, J lost 2 bases, and 12 bases lay in between. Looking up the rest from reference TRBV9 and TRBJ1-2 gives the full variable domain: DSGVTQTPKHLITATGQRVTLRCSPRSGDLSVYWYQQSLDQGLQFLIQYYNGEERAKGNILERFSAQQFPDLHSELNLSSLELGDSALYFCASGRTSNYGYTFGSGTRLTVV.

This chain uses TRBV7-2 with TRBJ2-4; D might be TRBD2 (6 bases). Trimming removed 0 bases at V and 7 bases at J, with 10 bases between. The CDR3 totals 14 residues. Germline assignment: CDR1 SGHTA and CDR2 FQGNSA. CDR3 coding DNA: TGTGCCAGCAGCTTAGCGGGGGGTACGAACATTCAGTACTTC. Translation: CASSLAGGTNIQYF. Looking up the rest from reference TRBV7-2 and TRBJ2-4 gives the full variable domain: GAGVSQSPSNKVTEKGKDVELRCDPISGHTALYWYRQSLGQGLEFLIYFQGNSAPDKSGLPSDRFSAERTGGSVSTLTIQRTQQEDSAVYLCASSLAGGTNIQYFGAGTRLSVL.

The rearrangement uses TRBV7-3 and TRBJ2-5, with 8 bases fitting TRBD1. Losses at the gene ends were 1 base for V and 1 base for J; bases not matched to a gene: 2. CDR3 size: 15 residues. Germline assignment: CDR1 SGHTA and CDR2 FQGTGA. CDR3 in amino acids: CASSLRQGFQETQYF. CDR3 nucleotide sequence: TGTGCCAGCAGCTTAAGACAGGGGTTCCAAGAGACCCAGTACTTC.

This chain uses TRBV2 with TRBJ2-7; possible D gene TRBD1, 5 bases. Germline V gene sequence: CDR1 SNHLY, CDR2 FYNNEI. V dropped 6 bases and J dropped 1 base, with 16 bases sitting between them. The CDR3 runs 15 residues. The CDR3 DNA sequence: TGTGCCAGCAGGGAGCTCAGGGTGTTATCCTACGAGCAGTACTTC. Protein product: CASRELRVLSYEQYF.

The chain is built from TRBV2 and TRBJ1-5; 7 bases line up with TRBD1. Germline V lookup: CDR1 SNHLY, CDR2 FYNNEI. J gave up 9 bases and V 6 bases, and 11 bases lay outside the gene matches. This CDR3 has 14 amino acids. This CDR3 is CASRTDRSRVPQHF. The CDR3 DNA sequence: TGTGCCAGCAGGACGGACAGGTCGAGGGTGCCCCAGCATTTT.

The rearrangement links TRBV5-8 to TRBJ1-6; D may be TRBD1 (5 bases). CDR1 and CDR2 (germline): SGHTS, YDEGEE. There are 17 residues in the CDR3. Trimming stripped 0 bases from V and 0 bases from J, with 10 bases between. The CDR3 region is CASSLVRGSSYNSPLHF. The CDR3 DNA follows: TGTGCCAGCAGCTTGGTCCGGGGGAGCTCCTATAATTCACCCCTCCACTTT. The variable domain in full, completed from reference TRBV5-8 and TRBJ1-6, reads EAGVTQSPTHLIKTRGQQATLRCSPISGHTSVYWYQQALGLGLQFLLWYDEGEERNRGNFPPRFSGRQFPNYSSELNVNALELEDSALYLCASSLVRGSSYNSPLHFGNGTRLTVT.

This clone has only a few counts. The CDR3 spells CASSYSNPLLNQPQHF. The CDR3 nucleotides read TGTGCCAGCAGTTACTCGAACCCGCTACTCAATCAGCCCCAGCATTTT. The rearrangement links TRBV6-6 to TRBJ1-5, with unresolved D. CDR3 size: 16 residues. Germline-derived CDR1 and CDR2 are MNHNY and SVGAGI (reference sequence). Trimming left V 0 bases short and J 3 bases short, with 12 bases between.

The chain uses TRBV19 and TRBJ1-3; unclear D gene. CDR1 is LNHDA, CDR2 SQIVND, per germline (reference sequence). The ends were cut back, 3 bases at V and 1 base at J, with 10 bases in the middle. This CDR3 has 15 amino acids. The CDR3, as DNA: TGTGCCAGTAGTATTTCCCTTCGGTCTGGAAACACCATATATTTT. This gives the protein CASSISLRSGNTIYF. Variable domain in full (rest from reference TRBV19 and TRBJ1-3): DGGITQSPKYLFRKEGQNVTLSCEQNLNHDAMYWYRQDPGQGLRLIYYSQIVNDFQKGDIAEGYSVSREKKESFPLTVTSAQKNPTAFYLCASSISLRSGNTIYFGEGSWLTVV.